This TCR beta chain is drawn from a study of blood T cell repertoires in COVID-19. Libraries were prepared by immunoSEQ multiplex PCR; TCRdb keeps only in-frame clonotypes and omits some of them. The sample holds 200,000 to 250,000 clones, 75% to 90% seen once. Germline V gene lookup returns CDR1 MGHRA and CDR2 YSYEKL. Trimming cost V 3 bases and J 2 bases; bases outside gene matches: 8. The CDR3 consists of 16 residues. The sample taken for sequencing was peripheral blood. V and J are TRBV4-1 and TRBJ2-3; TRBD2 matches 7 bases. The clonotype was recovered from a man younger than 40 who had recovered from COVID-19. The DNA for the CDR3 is TGCGCCAGCAGCCAGACTGAAGCGGGGACCACAGATACGCAGTATTTT. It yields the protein CASSQTEAGTTDTQYF.